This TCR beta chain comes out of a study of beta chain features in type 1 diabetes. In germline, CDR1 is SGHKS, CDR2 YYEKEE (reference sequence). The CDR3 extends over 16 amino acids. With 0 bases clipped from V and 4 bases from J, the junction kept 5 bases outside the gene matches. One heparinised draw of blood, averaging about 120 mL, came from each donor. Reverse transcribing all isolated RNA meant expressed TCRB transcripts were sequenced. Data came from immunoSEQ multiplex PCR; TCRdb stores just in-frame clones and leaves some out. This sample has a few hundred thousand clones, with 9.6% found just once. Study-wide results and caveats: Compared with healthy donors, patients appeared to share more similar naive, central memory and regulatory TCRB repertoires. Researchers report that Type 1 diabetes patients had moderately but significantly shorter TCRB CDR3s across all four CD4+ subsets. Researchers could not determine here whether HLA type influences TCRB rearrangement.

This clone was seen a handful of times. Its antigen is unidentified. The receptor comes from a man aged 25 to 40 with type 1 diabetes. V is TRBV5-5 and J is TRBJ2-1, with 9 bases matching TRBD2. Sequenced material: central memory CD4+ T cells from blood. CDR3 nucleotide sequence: TGTGCCAGCAGCTTGGGTCCTAGCGGGGAGTACAATGAGCAGTTCTTC. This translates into CASSLGPSGEYNEQFF.